This T cell receptor beta chain was sequenced for a study of vaccination effects on CD4 cells after COVID-19 (dated by TCRdb to about 2022). With respect to the entire study: Each participant received two doses of an mRNA SARS-CoV-2 vaccine, either BNT162b2 or mRNA-1273. SARS-CoV-2 spike-specific CD4+ TCR repertoires were compared before and after mRNA vaccination in COVID-19 convalescent patients and in infection-naive vaccine recipients. The full study included ten to eleven COVID-19 convalescent patients and several SARS-CoV-2-naive healthy vaccine recipients. Cultures from other donors in the study were sequenced with the Oncomine TCR Beta short-read assay on an Illumina iSeq 100. The research as a whole found: Among healthy vaccine recipients, nearly all vaccine-induced clones were SARS-CoV-2 mono-reactive, and just 1 of 255 was cross-reactive with common cold coronaviruses. Marked clonal contraction was observed in both infection-induced and vaccine-induced clones at late post-vaccination timepoints, consistent with waning T cell responses. The study was limited by a small number of convalescent patients, and early post-infection timepoints were lacking.

To identify antigen-specific CD4+ T cell clonotypes by their expansion, the ViraFEST assay first stimulated PBMC with viral peptide pools and then applied TCR sequencing. After around 11 days of culture, CD4+ T cells were isolated with the EasySep CD4+ T cell isolation kit. Healthy vaccine recipients had no prior SARS-CoV-2 infection, confirmed by negative nucleocapsid antibodies before and after vaccination. Some 2.2 million PBMC per well were cultured in IMDM with 5% human AB serum, 10 IU/ml IL-2 and gentamicin, plus 10 ug/ml peptides. On days 3 and 7, half of the culture medium was replaced with fresh IL-2-containing medium. Each peptide stimulation condition was cultured in triplicate wells unless otherwise noted. Using Ficoll-Paque Plus gradient centrifugation, PBMC were separated from whole blood and then either used fresh or cryopreserved at -140C. The overlapping peptide pools covered the spike proteins of SARS-CoV-2 and of the common cold coronaviruses HCoV-NL63, HCoV-OC43 and HCoV-229E. Genomic DNA was extracted from cultured CD4+ T cells with the QIAamp micro DNA kit.

To prepare the library, the immunoSEQ multiplex PCR assay was applied. DNA from the CD4+ T cells that had been cultured and isolated underwent TCR beta CDR3 sequencing. As for the authors' bioinformatics: Non-productive TCR sequences were removed, reads were trimmed to the CDR3 region, and CDR3s of at least 7 amino acids were retained. The MANAFEST web app was used to identify antigen-specific clonotypes by comparing expansion in peptide wells with expansion in reference cultures. To count as positive, a clone had to show expansion at FDR<0.05 compared with the reference and with all other wells, an odds ratio above 5, and a frequency above 0.1% in two replicate wells. Clonotypes significantly expanded in SARS-CoV-2 spike wells and in at least one common cold coronavirus spike condition were defined as cross-reactive. Levenshtein distance calculated with the stringdist R package was used to assess CDR3 similarity, and unrooted trees were constructed with ape in R 3.6.1. The table comes from immuneACCESS by way of TCRdb, which keeps in-frame sequences with V and J called. Part of the clones is missing from these tables; in studies checked, under half for an unresolved V gene and the rest for unknown reasons. For V, J and clone size, that table is used; D and trimming come from the DNA. Here the sample has 9,500 to 13,000 clones; about two thirds occur a single time. Of the sample, 20% to 30% falls within the top ten clones.

V is shortened by 5 bases, J by 3 bases, and the region joining them spans 14 bases. For CDR1 and CDR2, the germline V gene lists SGHAT and FQNNGV. Taken from cysteine to phenylalanine, the CDR3 has 14 residues. Solely the CDR3 DNA is kept, with 42 bases framed from the first base. As concerns this clone: The antigen it recognizes is unknown. One base away there is no much larger clone; base qualities are not given.

The sequence was collected from a human donor who received a COVID-19 vaccine. The chain joins TRBV11-2 to TRBJ2-7; the D gene is unclear. The material sequenced was CD4+ T cells from PBMCs cultured with HCoV-229E spike peptides, taken before COVID-19 vaccination. The sample's cell subset or site label, decoded: HCoV-229E spike overlapping peptide pool stimulation. DNA sequence: TGTGCCAGCAGCCCCAGGTCCCGGATCTACGAGCAGTACTTC. Protein translation: CASSPRSRIYEQYF. The reference TRBV11-2 and TRBJ2-7 proteins fill in what lies around the CDR3, so the full variable domain reads EAGVAQSPRYKIIEKRQSVAFWCNPISGHATLYWYQQILGQGPKLLIQFQNNGVVDDSQLPKDRFSAERLKGVDSTLKIQPAKLEDSAVYLCASSPRSRIYEQYFGPGTRLTVT.